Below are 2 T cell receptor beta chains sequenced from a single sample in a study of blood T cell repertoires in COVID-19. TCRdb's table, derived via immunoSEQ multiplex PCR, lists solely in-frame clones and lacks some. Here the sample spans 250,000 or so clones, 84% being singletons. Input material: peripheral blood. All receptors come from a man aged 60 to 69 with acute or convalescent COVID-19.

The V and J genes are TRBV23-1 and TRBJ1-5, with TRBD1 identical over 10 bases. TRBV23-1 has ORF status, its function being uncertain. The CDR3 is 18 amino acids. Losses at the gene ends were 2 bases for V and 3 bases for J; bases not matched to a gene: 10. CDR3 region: CASSQRGQGPTFNQPQHF. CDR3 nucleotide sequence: TGCGCCAGCAGTCAACGGGGACAGGGGCCCACCTTCAATCAGCCCCAGCATTTT.

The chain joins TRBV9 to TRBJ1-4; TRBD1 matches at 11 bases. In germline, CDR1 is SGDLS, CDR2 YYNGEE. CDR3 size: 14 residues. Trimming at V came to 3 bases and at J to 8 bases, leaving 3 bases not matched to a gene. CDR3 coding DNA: TGTGCCAGCAGCGCCGGACAGGGGGCAGAAAAACTGTTTTTT. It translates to CASSAGQGAEKLFF.